Presented here are 24 T cell receptor beta chains from one specimen sequenced in a study of cytomegalovirus exposure and HLA in healthy donors. The primer mix had 60 Vbeta and 13 Jbeta primers. Here immunoSEQ multiplex PCR was the method, and the copy in TCRdb shows in-frame clones only, minus some. The profile shows around 120,000 clones, approximately 76% of them singletons. Sequencing was done on a sample of PBMCs. The origin of the receptors is a man aged 45-60 years in good health and CMV-seropositive.

The rearrangement links TRBV28 to TRBJ1-3, with 10 positions matching TRBD1. From germline, CDR1 is MDHEN and CDR2 SYDVKM. The CDR3 consists of 16 residues. V was pared by 2 bases and J by 2 bases, with 3 bases of the junction left unmatched. CDR3 region: CASSLDGTGAGNTIYF. The CDR3 nucleotides are TGTGCCAGCAGTTTAGATGGGACAGGGGCTGGAAACACCATATATTTT.

J is TRBJ1-4 and V is TRBV11-2, with D unresolved. V lost 2 bases and J 5 bases, leaving 6 bases between the germline ends. In germline, CDR1 is SGHAT, CDR2 FQNNGV. The CDR3 has 13 residues. The CDR3 sequence: CASSLSQNEKLFF. The CDR3 nucleotides are TGTGCCAGCAGCTTAAGTCAGAATGAAAAACTGTTTTTT.

This clone came up a few times. V is TRBV13 and J is TRBJ2-7; no clear D. CDR3 length: 13 residues. The germline gives CDR1 PRHDT, CDR2 FYEKMQ (reference sequence). V lost 7 bases, J lost 0 bases, and 10 bases lay in between. This chain's CDR3 is CASTYTRSYEQYF. CDR3 nucleotides: TGTGCCAGCACATACACCCGCTCCTACGAGCAGTACTTC. Full variable domain (remainder filled in from reference TRBV13 and TRBJ2-7): AAGVIQSPRHLIKEKRETATLKCYPIPRHDTVYWYQQGPGQDPQFLISFYEKMQSDKGSIPDRFSAQQFSDYHSELNMSSLELGDSALYFCASTYTRSYEQYFGPGTRLTVT.

The chain recombines TRBV9 with TRBJ2-7; 9 bases align to TRBD1. After removal of 0 bases from V and 5 bases from J, the junction contained 9 bases not matched to a gene. CDR1 and CDR2 (germline): SGDLS, YYNGEE. The length of the CDR3 is 16 residues. The CDR3 nucleotides are TGTGCCAGCAGCGTAGATCCGGGACAGGGTAACCACGAGCAGTACTTC. This encodes CASSVDPGQGNHEQYF.

This clone was observed a handful of times. The CDR3: CASSQVRGGNSPLHF. The CDR3 DNA reads TGCGCCAGCAGCCAGGTTCGGGGGGGAAATTCACCCCTCCACTTT. The chain recombines TRBV4-3 with TRBJ1-6; weak D call: TRBD1 (5 bases). Trimming removed 3 bases from V and 7 bases from J, with 13 bases in between. CDR1 is LGHNA and CDR2 is YSLEER in the germline V gene. The CDR3 totals 15 residues.

This clone was detected only a few times. The chain combines TRBV18 with TRBJ1-1, with D uncertain. The CDR3 has 13 residues. Germline V lookup: CDR1 KGHSH, CDR2 LQKENI. The germline V and J ends were trimmed by 4 bases and 10 bases, with 16 bases remaining between them. The CDR3: CASSLSELVPAFF. CDR3 in DNA: TGTGCCAGCTCACTTTCCGAGCTCGTCCCAGCTTTCTTT.

The genes are TRBV5-3 and TRBJ2-5; 14 bases fit TRBD2. TRBV5-3 qualifies as an ORF whose function is uncertain. The V segment lost 2 bases and the J segment 5 bases; nucleotides outside the gene matches: 8. The CDR3 totals 17 residues. CDR3 sequence: CARSLGLAGGHGETQYF. The CDR3 nucleotides read TGTGCCAGAAGCTTAGGACTAGCGGGGGGCCATGGGGAGACCCAGTACTTC.

The chain uses TRBV18 and TRBJ1-1; maybe TRBD1 (6 bases). V shed 3 bases and J shed 11 bases, with 22 bases lying between them. This CDR3 has 15 residues. The V gene's germline CDR1 is KGHSH and CDR2 LQKENI. The CDR3 loop reads CASSPTTGSSIGAFF. The CDR3 DNA is TGTGCCAGCTCACCTACGACAGGATCCTCGATTGGGGCTTTCTTT.

V usage is TRBV7-9 and J usage is TRBJ1-4; TRBD1 matches at 7 bases. CDR1 is SEHNR, CDR2 FQNEAQ, per germline (reference sequence). The CDR3 is 14 amino acids. V was pared by 6 bases and J by 2 bases, with 3 bases of the junction left unmatched. The CDR3 sequence is CASSTGATNEKLFF. The CDR3 DNA is TGTGCCAGCAGTACAGGGGCCACTAATGAAAAACTGTTTTTT.

V and J are TRBV5-6 and TRBJ2-3, with D unresolved. The V gene's germline CDR1 is SGHDT and CDR2 YYEEEE. The ends were cut back, 0 bases at V and 4 bases at J, with 9 bases in the middle. The CDR3 sequence is 14 residues long. The CDR3 reads CASSLGQPPDTQYF. The CDR3 DNA sequence: TGTGCCAGCAGCTTGGGGCAACCCCCAGATACGCAGTATTTT. Full variable domain (missing parts from reference TRBV5-6 and TRBJ2-3): DAGVTQSPTHLIKTRGQQVTLRCSPKSGHDTVSWYQQALGQGPQFIFQYYEEEERQRGNFPDRFSGHQFPNYSSELNVNALLLGDSALYLCASSLGQPPDTQYFGPGTRLTVL.

J is TRBJ2-5 and V is TRBV27, with D perhaps matching TRBD1 (5 bases). The CDR3 runs 15 residues. Germline CDR1 and CDR2: MNHEY and SMNVEV (reference sequence). Trimming removed 1 base from V and 5 bases from J, with 14 bases in between. The CDR3: CASSLFGRVVETQYF. CDR3 DNA: TGTGCCAGCAGTTTATTTGGCAGGGTGGTGGAGACCCAGTACTTC.

This chain uses TRBV10-2 with TRBJ2-1, with TRBD2 as a possible D gene (5 bases). The germline CDR1 and CDR2 sequences are WSHSY and SAAADI. V was pared by 1 base and J by 5 bases, with 15 bases between. The CDR3 loop spans 16 amino acids. The CDR3 sequence: CASSEYSPRLNNEQFF. The CDR3 DNA reads TGCGCCAGCAGTGAGTACAGCCCGAGACTAAACAATGAGCAGTTCTTC.

This clone showed up just a few times. The junction differs from germline at one of its ends, possibly a read error. This chain joins TRBV6-5 and TRBJ2-1, with D tentatively TRBD2 (6 bases). Germline CDR1 is MNHEY and CDR2 is SVGAGI. The CDR3 totals 13 residues. The CDR3 sequence is CASSDSGLNEQFF. CDR3 DNA: TGTGCCAGCAGTGACTCGGGACTCAATGAGCAGTTCTTC.

As for this clone: Other DNA sequences of this sample code for an identical CDR3. The gene calls are TRBV7-9 and TRBJ2-7; no clear D gene. The germline CDR1 and CDR2 sequences are SEHNR and FQNEAQ (reference sequence). CDR3 size: 13 residues. The V and J ends lost 5 bases and 0 bases respectively, with 8 bases between them. The CDR3 loop is CASSPPGSYEQYF. Here the CDR3 DNA reads TGTGCCAGCAGCCCCCCGGGCTCCTACGAGCAGTACTTC.

The chain is built from TRBV27 and TRBJ2-7; 8 bases agree with TRBD1. J was trimmed by 0 bases and V by 6 bases; bases with no gene match: 4. Germline loops: CDR1 MNHEY, CDR2 SMNVEV (reference sequence). The CDR3 is 14 amino acids. CDR3: CASRQTGGSYEQYF. The DNA of the CDR3 is TGTGCCAGCAGGCAAACAGGGGGCTCCTACGAGCAGTACTTC.

The chain carries TRBV5-1 and TRBJ1-1; D not resolved. The CDR3 spans 14 residues. Germline V gene data show CDR1 as SGHRS and CDR2 as YFSETQ. V was clipped by 7 bases and J by 5 bases, with 18 bases between them. The CDR3 region has the DNA TGCGCCAGCTTTTCGACTGCCGGAGGGACTGAAGCTTTCTTT. Protein: CASFSTAGGTEAFF. The complete variable domain, with remaining parts taken from reference TRBV5-1 and TRBJ1-1, reads KAGVTQTPRYLIKTRGQQVTLSCSPISGHRSVSWYQQTPGQGLQFLFEYFSETQRNKGNFPGRFSGRQFSNSRSEMNVSTLELGDSALYLCASFSTAGGTEAFFGQGTRLTVV.

In its sample, this clone was seen a few times. The chain couples TRBV9 to TRBJ2-5; possibly TRBD2 for D (6 bases). The J call may be wrong; the DNA end is better matched by TRBJ2-7. Germline CDR1 SGDLS, CDR2 YYNGEE. This CDR3 is built from 16 residues. CDR3 nucleotide sequence: TGTGCCAGCAGCCCCCAGAGCATCGGGAGCTCCTACGAGCAGTACTTC. It translates to CASSPQSIGSSYEQYF.

On this clone itself: The conserved final phenylalanine or tryptophan is absent from the CDR3, which likely points to a read error. The CDR3 spells CASSPGGYEQYS. CDR3 nucleotide sequence: TGTGCCAGCAGCCCAGGGGGATACGAGCAGTACTCC. V gene TRBV6-5 combines with J gene TRBJ2-7, with TRBD1 matching over 7 bases. Losses at the gene ends were 6 bases for V and 4 bases for J; bases not matched to a gene: 3. The CDR3 extends over 12 amino acids. Germline values: CDR1 MNHEY, CDR2 SVGAGI.

The rearrangement uses TRBV27 and TRBJ1-2; TRBD1 matches at 12 bases. Germline V gene lookup returns CDR1 MNHEY and CDR2 SMNVEV (reference sequence). V was clipped by 7 bases and J by 7 bases; unmatched bases: 7. CDR3 size: 14 residues. CDR3 amino acids: CASTPGQGASGYTF. The CDR3 DNA sequence: TGTGCCAGCACCCCGGGACAGGGGGCGAGTGGCTACACCTTC.

The rearrangement joins TRBV11-2 to TRBJ1-1; D ambiguous. CDR1 is SGHAT and CDR2 is FQNNGV in the germline V gene. The CDR3 has 18 residues. V was cut by 1 base and J by 1 base, with 19 bases left in between. Here the CDR3 reads CASSLGHPYLVGNTEAFF. As DNA, the CDR3 is TGTGCCAGCAGCTTAGGGCACCCTTACCTTGTTGGGAACACTGAAGCTTTCTTT.

In its sample, this clone was seen once. The chain links TRBV19 to TRBJ1-2, with 9 nucleotides matching TRBD1. CDR1 is LNHDA and CDR2 is SQIVND in the germline V gene (reference sequence). The CDR3 covers 15 residues. Trimming at V came to 6 bases and at J to 2 bases, leaving 7 bases not matched to a gene. CDR3 bases: TGTGCCAGTAGGCCAACAGGGGGCGGCAACTATGGCTACACCTTC. It encodes CASRPTGGGNYGYTF.

The chain employs TRBV7-9 and TRBJ2-5; D is uncertain. The CDR3 consists of 12 residues. Deletions cut 3 bases from V and 2 bases from J, with 4 bases between. Germline V gene lookup returns CDR1 SEHNR and CDR2 FQNEAQ (reference sequence). CDR3 in amino acids: CASSFPQETQYF. In DNA form, the CDR3 reads TGTGCCAGCAGCTTCCCTCAAGAGACCCAGTACTTC.

J is TRBJ1-3 and V is TRBV7-2, with D uncertain. Between the trimmed V and J ends, which lost 1 base and 0 bases, there was a span of 7 bases. The CDR3 consists of 15 residues. Per the germline V gene, CDR1 is SGHTA and CDR2 is FQGNSA. In nucleotides, the CDR3 is TGTGCCAGCAGCTTAGACCCGGGCTCTGGAAACACCATATATTTT. The encoded protein is CASSLDPGSGNTIYF.

This chain connects TRBV9 to TRBJ2-7; 9 bases are shared with TRBD2. Germline lookup yields CDR1 SGDLS and CDR2 YYNGEE. The CDR3 is 17 amino acids. The V gene end was trimmed by 3 bases and the J gene end by 3 bases; junction bases not matched to a gene: 13. The CDR3, as DNA: TGTGCCAGCAGCGCCAGCATGATTAGCGGGGGAATCTACGAGCAGTACTTC. This encodes CASSASMISGGIYEQYF.